This T cell receptor beta chain appears in the sequencing data of a study of blood T cell repertoires in COVID-19. About the study: COVID-19 samples collected from the United States, Italy and Spain covered acute and convalescent phases. The analysed material was cDNA or gDNA that came from T cells, B-cell-depleted T cells, or PBMCs.

In the original processing: Scientists estimated how many nucleated cells there were by amplifying reference gene primers. Libraries were prepared by immunoSEQ multiplex PCR; TCRdb keeps only in-frame clonotypes and omits some of them. D and trimming were read from the DNA, whereas the V and J calls and clone size are those reported in that table. The sample lists under 60,000 clones, under 85% occurring once. V lost 2 bases and J lost 5, with 4 bases in between. CDR1 and CDR2 from the germline V gene are GTSNPN and SVGIG (reference sequence). This CDR3 comprises 11 residues. The TCR was taken from a man aged 60-69 years with acute or convalescent COVID-19. V is TRBV30 and J is TRBJ1-3; D not certain. The sequencing input was peripheral blood. The CDR3 nucleotides read TGTGCCTGGAGTTTCAGAAACACCATATATTTT. Its translation is CAWSFRNTIYF.